The text below deals with one TCR beta chain. The antigen is unknown. These data are taken from a study of shared clonotypes between healthy human individuals. Study details: The study used three CD4 naive, three CD4 memory, two CD8 naive and one CD8 memory plate per donor. Study conclusions and caveats: The low donor count limited represented genetic and exposure-history diversity.

TCRdb's copy holds only in-frame clones and misses some; the assay was immunoSEQ multiplex PCR. The sample includes 1.6 million or so clones, less than 99% of them seen just once. This CDR3 contains 15 residues. Germline values: CDR1 SGHRS, CDR2 YFSETQ. V shed 4 bases, J shed 4 bases, and the junction held 5 bases outside the gene matches. V is TRBV5-1 and J is TRBJ2-2, with 9 bases identical to TRBD1. The sample taken for sequencing was naive CD4+ T cells sorted from blood. As to subset: CD45RA+ positively selected. The source is a man aged 25-45 years in good health. Here the CDR3 DNA reads TGCGCCAGCAGCAAGGGACAGGGTAGCACCGGGGAGCTGTTTTTT. It yields the protein CASSKGQGSTGELFF.